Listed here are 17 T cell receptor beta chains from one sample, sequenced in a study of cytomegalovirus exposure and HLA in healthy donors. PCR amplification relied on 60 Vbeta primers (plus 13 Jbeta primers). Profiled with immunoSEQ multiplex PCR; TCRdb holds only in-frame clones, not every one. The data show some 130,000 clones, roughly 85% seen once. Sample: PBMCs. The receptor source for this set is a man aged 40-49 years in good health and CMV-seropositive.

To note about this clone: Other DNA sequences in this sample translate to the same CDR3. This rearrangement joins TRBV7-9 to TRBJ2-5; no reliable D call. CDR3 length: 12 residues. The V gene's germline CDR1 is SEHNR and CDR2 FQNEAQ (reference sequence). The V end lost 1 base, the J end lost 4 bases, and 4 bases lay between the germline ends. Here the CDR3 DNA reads TGTGCCAGCAGCTTAGTGAGAGAGACCCAGTACTTC. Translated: CASSLVRETQYF.

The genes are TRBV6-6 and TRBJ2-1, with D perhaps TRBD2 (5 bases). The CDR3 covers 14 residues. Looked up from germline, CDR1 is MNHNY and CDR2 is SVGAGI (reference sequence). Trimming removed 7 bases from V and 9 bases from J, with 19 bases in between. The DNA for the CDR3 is TGTGCCAGCACTGAGGGTCCGATTAACGGTGAGCAGTTCTTC. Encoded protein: CASTEGPINGEQFF.

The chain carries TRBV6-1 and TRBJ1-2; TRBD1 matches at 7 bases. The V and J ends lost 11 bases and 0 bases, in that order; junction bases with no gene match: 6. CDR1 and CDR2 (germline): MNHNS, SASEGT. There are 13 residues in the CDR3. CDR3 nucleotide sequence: TGTGCCTTAGACAGGGTGGCTAACTATGGCTACACCTTC. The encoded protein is CALDRVANYGYTF.

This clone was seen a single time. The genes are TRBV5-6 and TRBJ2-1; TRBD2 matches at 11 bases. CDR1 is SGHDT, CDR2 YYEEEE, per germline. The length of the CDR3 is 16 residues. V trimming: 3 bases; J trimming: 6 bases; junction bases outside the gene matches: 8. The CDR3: CASSWGLLAGGNEQFF. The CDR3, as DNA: TGTGCCAGCAGCTGGGGGCTCCTAGCGGGAGGCAATGAGCAGTTCTTC.

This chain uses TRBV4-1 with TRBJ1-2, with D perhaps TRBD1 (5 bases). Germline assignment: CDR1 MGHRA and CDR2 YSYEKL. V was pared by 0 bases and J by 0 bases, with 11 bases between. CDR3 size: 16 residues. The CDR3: CASSQDWGGSNYGYTF. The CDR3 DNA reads TGCGCCAGCAGCCAAGATTGGGGGGGTTCTAACTATGGCTACACCTTC.

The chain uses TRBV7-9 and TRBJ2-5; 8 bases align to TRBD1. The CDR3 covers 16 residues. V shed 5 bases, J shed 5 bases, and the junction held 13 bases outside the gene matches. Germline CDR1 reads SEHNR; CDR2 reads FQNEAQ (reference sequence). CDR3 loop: CASSPEQGGEWETQYF. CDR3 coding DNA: TGTGCCAGCAGCCCTGAACAGGGGGGTGAGTGGGAGACCCAGTACTTC. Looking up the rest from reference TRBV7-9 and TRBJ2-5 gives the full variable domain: DTGVSQNPRHKITKRGQNVTFRCDPISEHNRLYWYRQTLGQGPEFLTYFQNEAQLEKSRLLSDRFSAERPKGSFSTLEIQRTEQGDSAMYLCASSPEQGGEWETQYFGPGTRLLVL.

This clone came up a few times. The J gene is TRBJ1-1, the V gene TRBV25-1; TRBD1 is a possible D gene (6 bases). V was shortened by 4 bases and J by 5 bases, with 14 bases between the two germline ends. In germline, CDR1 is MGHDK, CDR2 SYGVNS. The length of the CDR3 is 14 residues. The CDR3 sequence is CASSAIQGWTEAFF. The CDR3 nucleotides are TGTGCCAGCAGTGCCATCCAGGGGTGGACTGAAGCTTTCTTT.

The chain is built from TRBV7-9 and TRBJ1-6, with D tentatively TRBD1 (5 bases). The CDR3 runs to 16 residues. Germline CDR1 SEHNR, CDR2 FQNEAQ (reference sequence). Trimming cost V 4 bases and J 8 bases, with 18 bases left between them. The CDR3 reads CASSSGAPDSDSPLHF. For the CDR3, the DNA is TGTGCCAGCAGCTCCGGCGCCCCAGACAGTGATTCACCCCTCCACTTT.

Written as DNA, the CDR3 is TGTGCCAGCAGGCGGGGGGTTCAGTTCACAGATACGCAGTATTTT. Its translation: CASRRGVQFTDTQYF. The chain combines TRBV2 with TRBJ2-3; 8 nucleotides match TRBD2. The CDR3 is made up of 15 amino acids. Germline V gene lookup returns CDR1 SNHLY and CDR2 FYNNEI. Trimming removed 6 bases from V and 2 bases from J; junction bases left unmatched: 7.

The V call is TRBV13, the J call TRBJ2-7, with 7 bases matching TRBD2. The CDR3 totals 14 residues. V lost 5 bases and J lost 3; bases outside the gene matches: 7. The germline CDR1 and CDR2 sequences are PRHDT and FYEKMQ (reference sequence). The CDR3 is CASSERTGGYEQYF. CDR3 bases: TGTGCCAGCAGCGAACGGACGGGAGGCTACGAGCAGTACTTC. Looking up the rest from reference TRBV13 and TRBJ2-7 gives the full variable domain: AAGVIQSPRHLIKEKRETATLKCYPIPRHDTVYWYQQGPGQDPQFLISFYEKMQSDKGSIPDRFSAQQFSDYHSELNMSSLELGDSALYFCASSERTGGYEQYFGPGTRLTVT.

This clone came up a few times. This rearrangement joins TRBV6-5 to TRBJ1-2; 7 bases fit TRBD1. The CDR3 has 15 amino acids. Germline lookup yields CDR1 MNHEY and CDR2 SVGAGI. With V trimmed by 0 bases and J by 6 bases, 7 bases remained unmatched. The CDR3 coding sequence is TGTGCCAGCAGTTACTCGAAGGGACAGCTCAATGGCTACACCTTC. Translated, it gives CASSYSKGQLNGYTF.

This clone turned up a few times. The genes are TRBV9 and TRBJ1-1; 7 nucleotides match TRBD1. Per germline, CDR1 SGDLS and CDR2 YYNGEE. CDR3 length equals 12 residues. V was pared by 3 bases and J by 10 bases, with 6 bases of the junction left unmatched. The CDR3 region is CASSAATGRAFF. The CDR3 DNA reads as TGTGCCAGCAGCGCCGCGACAGGGAGAGCTTTCTTT. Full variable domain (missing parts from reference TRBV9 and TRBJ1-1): DSGVTQTPKHLITATGQRVTLRCSPRSGDLSVYWYQQSLDQGLQFLIQYYNGEERAKGNILERFSAQQFPDLHSELNLSSLELGDSALYFCASSAATGRAFFGQGTRLTVV.

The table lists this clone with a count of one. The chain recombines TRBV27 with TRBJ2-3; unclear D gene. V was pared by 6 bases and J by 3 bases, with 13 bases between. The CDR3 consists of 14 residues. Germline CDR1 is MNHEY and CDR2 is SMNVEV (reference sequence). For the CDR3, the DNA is TGTGCCAGCAGCCCGACATACCCTACAGATACGCAGTATTTT. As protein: CASSPTYPTDTQYF.

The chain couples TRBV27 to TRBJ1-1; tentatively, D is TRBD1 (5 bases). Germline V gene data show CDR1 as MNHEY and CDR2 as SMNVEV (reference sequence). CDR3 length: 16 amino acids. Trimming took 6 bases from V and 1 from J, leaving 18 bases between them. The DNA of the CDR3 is TGTGCCAGCAGACCCAACGCGGGACCCTCGAACACTGAAGCTTTCTTT. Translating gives CASRPNAGPSNTEAFF.

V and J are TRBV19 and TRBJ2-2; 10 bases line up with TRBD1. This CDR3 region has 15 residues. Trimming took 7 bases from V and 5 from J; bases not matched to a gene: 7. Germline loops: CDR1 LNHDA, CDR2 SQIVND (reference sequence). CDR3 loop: CASTDRDRGTGELFF. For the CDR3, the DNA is TGTGCCAGTACCGACCGGGACAGGGGAACCGGGGAGCTGTTTTTT.

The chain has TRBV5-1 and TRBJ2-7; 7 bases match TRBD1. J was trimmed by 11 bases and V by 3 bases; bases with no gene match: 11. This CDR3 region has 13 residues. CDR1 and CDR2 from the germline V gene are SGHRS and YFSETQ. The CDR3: CASSSRQGIEKYF. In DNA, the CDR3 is TGCGCCAGCAGCTCCCGACAGGGAATAGAGAAGTACTTC.

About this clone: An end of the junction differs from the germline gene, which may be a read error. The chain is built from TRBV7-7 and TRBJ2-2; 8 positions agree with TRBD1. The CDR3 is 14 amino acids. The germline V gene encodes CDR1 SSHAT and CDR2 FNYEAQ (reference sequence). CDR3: CASTRDRFGRELVF. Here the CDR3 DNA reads TGTGCTAGCACCCGGGACAGGTTTGGCAGGGAGCTGGTTTTT.